Listed below are T cell receptor beta chains from one sample, sequenced in a study of cytotoxic CD8 clonotypes in ibrutinib-treated CLL. The protocol was immunoSEQ multiplex PCR, while the TCRdb copy is restricted to in-frame clones and leaves out a portion. This table holds roughly 45,000 clones, 50% to 80% found once. This specimen consisted of PBMCs, obtained after 24 months of ibrutinib treatment. The receptor set was obtained from a human donor with chronic lymphocytic leukemia. CDR3s include the opening cysteine and the closing phenylalanine or tryptophan. Fields, in order: CDR3 protein, CDR3 DNA, J gene, D gene, clone size, V gene. A D gene is named only where the DNA matches it firmly. Where a row states a size, it is once, few, many or the class of an expanded clone; other rows omit it.

CDR3 protein: CASSGLGGTDTQYF
CDR3 DNA: TGTGCCAGCAGCGGCCTTGGGGGCACAGATACGCAGTATTTT
J gene: TRBJ2-3
D gene: -
clone size: -
V gene: TRBV7-9

CDR3 protein: CASTTPWGQGTQAFF
CDR3 DNA: TGTGCCAGCACCACCCCTTGGGGACAGGGAACCCAAGCTTTCTTT
J gene: TRBJ1-1
D gene: TRBD1
clone size: few
V gene: TRBV7-2

CDR3 protein: CASSLEFGGGGDEQFF
CDR3 DNA: TGTGCCAGCAGCTTAGAGTTTGGGGGGGGAGGCGATGAGCAGTTCTTC
J gene: TRBJ2-1
D gene: TRBD2
clone size: -
V gene: TRBV11-2

CDR3 protein: CASSQQGGELFF
CDR3 DNA: TGCGCCAGCAGCCAGCAGGGCGGGGAGCTGTTTTTT
J gene: TRBJ2-2
D gene: -
clone size: -
V gene: TRBV5-1

CDR3 protein: CATSRFWGNTGELFF
CDR3 DNA: TGTGCCACCAGCAGATTTTGGGGGAACACCGGGGAGCTGTTTTTT
J gene: TRBJ2-2
D gene: -
clone size: -
V gene: TRBV15

CDR3 protein: CASSFSSYEQYF
CDR3 DNA: TGTGCCAGCAGCTTCAGCTCCTACGAGCAGTACTTC
J gene: TRBJ2-7
D gene: -
clone size: -
V gene: TRBV5-6

CDR3 protein: CASGPTPNSPLHF
CDR3 DNA: TGCGCCAGCGGGCCGACTCCAAATTCACCCCTCCACTTT
J gene: TRBJ1-6
D gene: -
clone size: -
V gene: TRBV5-1

CDR3 protein: CASSLNQGQGQPQHF
CDR3 DNA: TGCGCCAGCAGCTTGAATCAGGGTCAGGGTCAGCCCCAGCATTTT
J gene: TRBJ1-5
D gene: -
clone size: -
V gene: TRBV5-1

CDR3 protein: CASSPDQANYGYTF
CDR3 DNA: TGCGCCAGCAGCCCCGACCAGGCTAACTATGGCTACACCTTC
J gene: TRBJ1-2
D gene: -
clone size: -
V gene: TRBV5-1

CDR3 protein: CASSLVGGPDTQYF
CDR3 DNA: TGCGCCAGCAGCTTGGTGGGGGGGCCTGATACGCAGTATTTT
J gene: TRBJ2-3
D gene: -
clone size: -
V gene: TRBV5-1

CDR3 protein: CATSSVRRLAHEQFF
CDR3 DNA: TGTGCCACCAGCAGCGTCCGGCGACTAGCGCATGAGCAGTTCTTC
J gene: TRBJ2-1
D gene: TRBD2
clone size: -
V gene: TRBV15

CDR3 protein: CASSSRLAGAGNYNEQFF
CDR3 DNA: TGTGCCAGCAGCTCCCGACTAGCGGGAGCGGGGAACTACAATGAGCAGTTCTTC
J gene: TRBJ2-1
D gene: TRBD2
clone size: -
V gene: TRBV13

CDR3 protein: CASRPGQITMNTEAFF
CDR3 DNA: TGTGCCAGCAGGCCGGGACAGATCACAATGAACACTGAAGCTTTCTTT
J gene: TRBJ1-1
D gene: TRBD1
clone size: -
V gene: TRBV28

CDR3 protein: CASSLAGTEAFF
CDR3 DNA: TGTGCCAGCAGCTTAGCTGGGACTGAAGCTTTCTTT
J gene: TRBJ1-1
D gene: -
clone size: -
V gene: TRBV7-8

CDR3 protein: CASSLEGSIDTIYF
CDR3 DNA: TGTGCCAGCAGCTTAGAAGGGTCGATTGACACCATATATTTT
J gene: TRBJ1-3
D gene: -
clone size: -
V gene: TRBV7-9

CDR3 protein: CASSLKENTEAFF
CDR3 DNA: TGCGCCAGCAGCTTGAAGGAGAACACTGAAGCTTTCTTT
J gene: TRBJ1-1
D gene: -
clone size: -
V gene: TRBV5-1

CDR3 protein: CASSYSLGGYTF
CDR3 DNA: TGTGCCAGCAGTTACTCTCTAGGTGGCTACACCTTC
J gene: TRBJ1-2
D gene: -
clone size: -
V gene: TRBV6-5

CDR3 protein: CASRRDLQASISREQYF
CDR3 DNA: TGTGCCAGCAGGCGGGACCTACAGGCCTCCATTAGTCGCGAGCAGTACTTC
J gene: TRBJ2-7
D gene: -
clone size: -
V gene: TRBV2

CDR3 protein: CASSGNLNTEAFF
CDR3 DNA: TGTGCCAGCAGTGGGAACCTGAACACTGAAGCTTTCTTT
J gene: TRBJ1-1
D gene: -
clone size: -
V gene: TRBV9

CDR3 protein: CASRGTGGRLGAFF
CDR3 DNA: TGTGCCAGCAGGGGGACAGGGGGCCGTCTTGGGGCTTTCTTT
J gene: TRBJ1-1
D gene: TRBD1
clone size: -
V gene: TRBV2

CDR3 protein: CASSLGLAGTDTQYF
CDR3 DNA: TGTGCCAGCAGCCTCGGACTAGCGGGCACAGATACGCAGTATTTT
J gene: TRBJ2-3
D gene: TRBD2
clone size: -
V gene: TRBV5-4

CDR3 protein: CASSLGLASPDTQYF
CDR3 DNA: TGTGCCAGCAGCTTAGGACTAGCTTCCCCAGATACGCAGTATTTT
J gene: TRBJ2-3
D gene: TRBD2
clone size: once
V gene: TRBV7-3

CDR3 protein: CASSLSGGLGGYTF
CDR3 DNA: TGTGCCAGCAGTTTATCGGGAGGACTAGGGGGCTACACCTTC
J gene: TRBJ1-2
D gene: -
clone size: -
V gene: TRBV27

CDR3 protein: CASSIRGNLDTEAFF
CDR3 DNA: TGTGCCAGTAGTATACGGGGGAATCTGGACACTGAAGCTTTCTTT
J gene: TRBJ1-1
D gene: -
clone size: -
V gene: TRBV19

CDR3 protein: CASSPRGRADGTEAFF
CDR3 DNA: TGTGCCAGCTCACCTCGAGGCCGCGCTGACGGCACTGAAGCTTTCTTT
J gene: TRBJ1-1
D gene: -
clone size: -
V gene: TRBV18

CDR3 protein: CASNTYGDRELYGYTF
CDR3 DNA: TGTGCCAGTAACACTTACGGGGACAGGGAATTATATGGCTACACCTTC
J gene: TRBJ1-2
D gene: TRBD1
clone size: -
V gene: TRBV19